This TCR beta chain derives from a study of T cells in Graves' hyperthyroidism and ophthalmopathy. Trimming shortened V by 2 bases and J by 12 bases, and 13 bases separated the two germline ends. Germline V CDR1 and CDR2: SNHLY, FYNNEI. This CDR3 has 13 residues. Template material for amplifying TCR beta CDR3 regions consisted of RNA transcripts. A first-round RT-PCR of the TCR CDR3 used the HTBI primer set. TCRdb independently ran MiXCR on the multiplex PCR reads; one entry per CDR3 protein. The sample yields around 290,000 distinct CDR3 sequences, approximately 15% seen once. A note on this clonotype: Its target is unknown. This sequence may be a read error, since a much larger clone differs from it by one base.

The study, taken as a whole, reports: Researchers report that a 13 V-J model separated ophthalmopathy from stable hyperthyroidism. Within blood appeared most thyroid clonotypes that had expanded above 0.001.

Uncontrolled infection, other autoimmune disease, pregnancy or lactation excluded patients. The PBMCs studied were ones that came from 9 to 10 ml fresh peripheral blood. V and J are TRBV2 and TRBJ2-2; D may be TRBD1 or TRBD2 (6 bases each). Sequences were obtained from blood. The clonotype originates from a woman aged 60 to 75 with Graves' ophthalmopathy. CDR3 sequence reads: CASSERARGQLFF. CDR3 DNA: TGTGCCAGCAGTGAACGGGCTCGGGGGCAGCTGTTTTTT.